This TCR beta chain was identified in a study of cytomegalovirus exposure and HLA in healthy donors. Turning to the study itself: A later analysis reported the same platform for the 120 validation repertoires and the 666 first-cohort repertoires.

Points on this clone: Its target is not known.

Study-level results: Researchers counted 150 to 200 TCR beta chains as cytomegalovirus-associated.

The protocol was immunoSEQ multiplex PCR, while the TCRdb copy is restricted to in-frame clones and leaves out a portion. The sample lists 110,000 or so clones, approximately 90% seen once, with 1.5% to 2% in the top ten. Germline V gene sequence: CDR1 LGHNA, CDR2 YNFKEQ. CDR3 length: 17 amino acids. The V end lost 0 bases, the J end lost 2 bases, and 17 bases lay between the germline ends. V is TRBV4-2 and J is TRBJ2-7, with D possibly TRBD1 on 5 matching bases. The receptor was isolated from a man between 18 and 35 years old in good health and CMV-seronegative. The sample taken for sequencing was PBMCs. The CDR3, as DNA: TGTGCCAGCAGCCAAGAGGGGCATATCGGCCCGACCTACGAGCAGTACTTC. Protein: CASSQEGHIGPTYEQYF.